This TCR beta chain was captured by sequencing in a study of low-dose radiotherapy and immunotherapy resistance in tumors. The donors' treatment consisted of nivolumab, ipilimumab, aspirin, low-dose cyclophosphamide and low-dose radiotherapy. Advanced solid tumors lacking tumor-infiltrating lymphocytes characterized eligible patients. The V gene's germline CDR1 is SGHRS and CDR2 YFSETQ. The CDR3 is made up of 14 amino acids. The V end was cut by 2 bases, the J end by 8 bases, with 14 bases between. Primers targeting TRAV and TRBV primed first-strand cDNA, covering alpha and beta chains. With a V-primer adapter and a constant-region primer, TCRs were amplified for about 20 PCR cycles. Amplification (by in vitro transcription) was performed on isolated mRNA. TCRdb re-called the reads with MiXCR, one entry per CDR3 protein. The sample lists some 13,000 distinct CDR3 sequences, 60% seen once, with approximately 8% in the top ten.

The sequence derives from a human donor with advanced metastatic prostate, ovarian, gallbladder or colorectal cancer (not recorded which). This table probably holds off-target reads from a library built for another chain. V usage is TRBV5-1 and J usage is TRBJ2-1, with D possibly TRBD2 on 6 matching bases. CDR3 region: CASSLREWGDEQFF. CDR3 nucleotide sequence: TGCGCCAGCAGCTTACGGGAGTGGGGGGATGAGCAGTTCTTC.